This T cell receptor beta chain appears in the sequencing data of a study of spatial heterogeneity in lung cancer. Points from the study as a whole: Counts of expanded alpha and beta TCRs within tumors tracked the tumor nonsynonymous mutation count.

Looked up from germline, CDR1 is SGHDT and CDR2 is YYEEEE. Trimming took 3 bases from V and 13 from J, leaving 20 bases between them. This CDR3 is 14 amino acids long. TCRdb re-analysed the 5' RACE reads in MiXCR, keeping a single row per CDR3 protein. Among about 1,400 distinct CDR3 sequences listed, less than 8.5% were seen once. Time point specified: sample taken at primary tumor resection. A total of approximately 77 untreated early-stage non-small cell lung cancer patients served as donors. Frozen PBMC, nontumor lung or tumor provided whole RNA, which was sequenced unsorted. This clonotype is deemed medium-sized. Its antigen is undetermined.

This clonotype was obtained from a female donor with early-stage non-small cell lung cancer. The chain couples TRBV5-6 to TRBJ2-1; no clear D gene. The sequences come from lung tumor tissue, collected at surgery. CDR3 nucleotides: TGTGCCAGCAGCTCCGTCTTCTCGGACGGATCCCAGTTCTTC. This codes for CASSSVFSDGSQFF. The complete variable domain, with remaining parts taken from reference TRBV5-6 and TRBJ2-1, reads DAGVTQSPTHLIKTRGQQVTLRCSPKSGHDTVSWYQQALGQGPQFIFQYYEEEERQRGNFPDRFSGHQFPNYSSELNVNALLLGDSALYLCASSSVFSDGSQFFGPGTRLTVL.